In this sample, the clone carrying this TCR beta chain turned up once. The sample comes from a study of blood T cell repertoires in COVID-19. About the research overall: Samples representing acute and convalescent COVID-19 were sourced from the United States, Italy and Spain.

Patients in Seattle were enrolled during active infection, then followed longitudinally. The V gene's germline CDR1 is WSHSY and CDR2 SAAADI. CDR3 size: 14 residues. The V segment lost 8 bases and the J segment 4 bases; nucleotides outside the gene matches: 6. In the source study's methods: Amplified reference gene primers provided the basis for estimating nucleated cell counts. This table comes from immunoSEQ multiplex PCR, and its TCRdb copy is limited to in-frame clones, with some not included. That table gives V, J and clone size, and the DNA gave D and trimming. The profile covers 400,000 or so clones, with 70% to 90% appearing a single time and more than 0.7% taken by the ten largest.

The rearrangement joins TRBV10-2 to TRBJ2-1; 9 bases fit TRBD1. Sequencing used peripheral blood. The clonotype comes from a man between 18 and 29 years old with COVID-19, enrolled during active disease. Here the CDR3 reads CASLPGTGYNEQFF. CDR3 nucleotide sequence: TGCGCCAGCCTACCCGGGACAGGGTACAATGAGCAGTTCTTC.